This T cell receptor beta chain was found in a study of siplizumab effects on memory and regulatory T cells. This CDR3 has 18 residues. Germline V gene sequence: CDR1 SGHAT, CDR2 FQNNGV. After removal of 5 bases from V and 0 bases from J, the junction contained 12 bases not matched to a gene. Method: immunoSEQ multiplex PCR; TCRdb's copy keeps in-frame clones and lacks some. Of 70,000 to 90,000 clones in the sample, 93% are singletons; the top ten hold roughly 4.7%. Sequenced: CD8+ T cells sorted from blood. J is TRBJ2-2 and V is TRBV11-2; 7 nucleotides align to TRBD2. The origin of this receptor is a human donor in good health. CDR3 coding DNA: TGTGCCAGCAGCCCCAGCCCCCAGGCGGGGGCGAACACCGGGGAGCTGTTTTTT. Its translation: CASSPSPQAGANTGELFF.